One sample yielded the 18 T cell receptor beta chains listed below, sequenced in a study of human T cells and chemical hapten exposure. Time point of the sample: patch test 2, 6 weeks after DPC sensitization. Sample treatment: therapeutic diphenylcyclopropenone sensitization with weekly scalp DPC. From the RACE reads, TCRdb called clonotypes with MiXCR, one entry per CDR3 protein. The profile shows a few hundred thousand distinct CDR3 sequences, about 6% of them singletons. The sequences come from whole blood, collected in connection with sensitization to the hapten diphenylcyclopropenone (DPC). The receptors originated from a woman between 18 and 29 years old with alopecia areata. Some clones in this sample may be carry-over from other donors' samples.

V and J are TRBV27 and TRBJ2-7; D possibly matches TRBD1 or TRBD2 (6 bases each). The CDR3 is 15 amino acids. Trimming stripped 3 bases from V and 3 bases from J, with 15 bases between. Germline values: CDR1 MNHEY, CDR2 SMNVEV (reference sequence). This CDR3 is CASSLEGVGVYEQYF. CDR3 sequence (DNA): TGTGCCAGCAGTTTGGAGGGGGTGGGGGTCTACGAGCAGTACTTC.

This clonotype was seen more than once but under ten times. The chain carries TRBV11-2 and TRBJ2-7, with no clear D. V shed 2 bases and J shed 0 bases, with 14 bases lying between them. The CDR3 spans 16 residues. The germline CDR1 and CDR2 sequences are SGHAT and FQNNGV. As DNA, the CDR3 is TGTGCCAGCAGCTTAACAACTTACGCTAGCTCCTACGAGCAGTACTTC. Protein sequence: CASSLTTYASSYEQYF.

The rearrangement links TRBV19 to TRBJ1-4; the D gene is possibly TRBD1 (6 bases). The germline V and J ends were trimmed by 7 bases and 5 bases, with 20 bases remaining between them. The CDR3 covers 16 residues. Germline values: CDR1 LNHDA, CDR2 SQIVND (reference sequence). CDR3 sequence (DNA): TGTGCCAGTACCCCTCGGGGGGCGCTTTACAATGAAAAACTGTTTTTT. Translation gives CASTPRGALYNEKLFF.

CDR3 sequence reads: CASSEGTGGAGGYTF. In DNA, the CDR3 is TGTGCCAGCAGTGAAGGGACAGGGGGCGCAGGAGGCTACACCTTC. The gene calls are TRBV2 and TRBJ1-2; 11 bases align to TRBD1. Unmatched junction bases numbered 6, after V lost 1 base and J lost 8 bases. Germline V gene sequence: CDR1 SNHLY, CDR2 FYNNEI. This CDR3 has 15 residues. Using reference TRBV2 and TRBJ1-2 for the parts outside the CDR3, the full variable domain is EPEVTQTPSHQVTQMGQEVILRCVPISNHLYFYWYRQILGQKVEFLVSFYNNEISEKSEIFDDQFSVERPDGSNFTLKIRSTKLEDSAMYFCASSEGTGGAGGYTFGSGTRLTVV.

This clonotype was counted between two and nine times. The V call is TRBV24-1, the J call TRBJ2-7; possible D gene TRBD1, 7 bases. Trimming left V 0 bases short and J 7 bases short, with 18 bases between. From germline, CDR1 is KGHDR and CDR2 SFDVKD. There are 16 residues in the CDR3. CDR3 sequence: CATSDLRRGQTWEQYF. CDR3 bases: TGTGCCACCAGTGATTTGCGGAGGGGGCAGACTTGGGAGCAGTACTTC.

This clonotype occurred many times. This chain uses TRBV4-3 with TRBJ2-5; TRBD1 is a possible D gene (6 bases). Per the germline V gene, CDR1 is LGHNA and CDR2 is YSLEER. V was clipped by 0 bases and J by 2 bases, with 10 bases between them. The CDR3 length is 15 residues. CDR3 region: CASSQDARGQETQYF. Written as DNA, the CDR3 is TGCGCCAGCAGCCAAGATGCCAGGGGACAAGAGACCCAGTACTTC.

This clonotype was seen many times. The gene calls are TRBV4-1 and TRBJ1-6, with D tentatively TRBD1 (5 bases). The germline V gene encodes CDR1 MGHRA and CDR2 YSYEKL. V lost 2 bases and J 7 bases, leaving 9 bases between the germline ends. This CDR3 has 14 residues. In DNA form, the CDR3 reads TGCGCCAGCAGCCAACCAGGGCGGAATTCACCCCTCCACTTT. It translates to CASSQPGRNSPLHF.

This clonotype was observed a few times. The DNA for the CDR3 is TGTGCCAGCAGCTCTGGTGGGTTGATAGATACGCAGTATTTT. Protein sequence: CASSSGGLIDTQYF. The genes are TRBV7-2 and TRBJ2-3; D is undetermined. CDR3 length equals 14 residues. V was clipped by 4 bases and J by 5 bases, with 13 bases between them. Germline-derived CDR1 and CDR2 are SGHTA and FQGNSA.

This clonotype showed up many times. V and J are TRBV29-1 and TRBJ1-5; D gene unclear. Trimming left V 4 bases short and J 3 bases short, with 13 bases between. In germline, CDR1 is SQVTM, CDR2 ANQGSEA. This CDR3 region has 14 residues. CDR3 DNA: TGCAGCGTTGGGGAAGGAGGGAACAATCAGCCCCAGCATTTT. Protein: CSVGEGGNNQPQHF.

This clonotype was observed at least ten times. The V gene is TRBV9, the J gene TRBJ1-5; TRBD1 agrees at 7 bases. This CDR3 has 14 amino acids. CDR1 SGDLS and CDR2 YYNGEE come from the germline V gene. V shed 5 bases, J shed 3 bases, and the junction held 5 bases outside the gene matches. The CDR3 DNA reads as TGTGCCAGCAGTAGACAGGGCCACAATCAGCCCCAGCATTTT. The encoded protein is CASSRQGHNQPQHF.

Many counts were recorded for this clonotype. V gene TRBV12-3 or TRBV12-4 combines with J gene TRBJ2-1, with 7 bases aligning to TRBD2. Trimming removed 0 bases from V and 8 bases from J; junction bases left unmatched: 4. The CDR3 runs 14 residues. The CDR3 region is CASSLAGGKDEQFF. CDR3 in DNA: TGTGCCAGCAGTTTAGCGGGGGGGAAAGATGAGCAGTTCTTC.

This clonotype was found many times. V is TRBV5-1 and J is TRBJ2-3; D possibly corresponds to TRBD1 (6 bases). V was trimmed by 4 bases and J by 0 bases, leaving 15 bases between them. The CDR3 covers 16 residues. The V gene's germline CDR1 is SGHRS and CDR2 YFSETQ. The CDR3 spells CASSVGQFSSTDTQYF. The CDR3 DNA sequence: TGCGCCAGCAGCGTCGGACAGTTCTCTAGCACAGATACGCAGTATTTT.

In its sample, this clonotype was seen many times. The chain has TRBV6-5 and TRBJ1-1, with D maybe TRBD1 (5 bases). With 8 bases removed from V and 7 bases from J, the gap between germline ends came to 26 bases. Germline lookup yields CDR1 MNHEY and CDR2 SVGAGI. The CDR3 covers 16 residues. CDR3 DNA: TGTGCCAGCCACACAACGGGACCGGTGTTGAGTGGTGAAGCTTTCTTT. Translating it yields CASHTTGPVLSGEAFF.

This rearrangement joins TRBV1 to TRBJ1-6; TRBD1, the D gene given by the table, was not confirmed from the DNA. TRBV1 is an annotated pseudogene. This CDR3 contains 17 residues. The CDR3 sequence is CTSSQDRADSYNSPLHF. The CDR3 DNA reads TGCACCAGCAGCCAAGATAGGGCGGACTCCTATAATTCACCCCTCCACTTT.

This clonotype has at least ten counts. This sequence joins TRBV5-1 and TRBJ1-1; the match to TRBD1 covers 7 bases. The V gene's germline CDR1 is SGHRS and CDR2 YFSETQ. The junction had 5 bases not matched to a gene; V was cut back by 0 bases and J by 3 bases. This CDR3 comprises 15 residues. The chain's CDR3 is CASSLAVGGYTEAFF. The CDR3 DNA is TGCGCCAGCAGCTTGGCGGTAGGGGGCTACACTGAAGCTTTCTTT.

This clonotype was detected ten times or more. The chain uses TRBV6-5 and TRBJ1-5, with D maybe TRBD1 (5 bases). The CDR3 is 14 residues long. CDR1 is MNHEY and CDR2 is SVGAGI in the germline V gene. V lost 6 bases to trimming and J lost 9 bases, with 18 bases between them. The CDR3 DNA is TGTGCCAGCAGCCGAACAGGTCGGGACGGGCCCCAGCATTTT. Its translation: CASSRTGRDGPQHF.

V is TRBV6-5 and J is TRBJ2-7; 9 bases line up with TRBD1. V shed 4 bases, J shed 0 bases, and the junction held 7 bases outside the gene matches. This CDR3 contains 16 residues. Per germline, CDR1 MNHEY and CDR2 SVGAGI. The CDR3 coding sequence is TGTGCCAGCAGTTTTAACCGGGACAGGGTCTCCTACGAGCAGTACTTC. It encodes CASSFNRDRVSYEQYF.

This clonotype was seen ten or more times. V and J are TRBV5-6 and TRBJ2-7, with a weak D call TRBD2 (5 bases). The CDR3 has 14 residues. V lost 6 bases and J lost 2, with 15 bases in between. CDR1 is SGHDT and CDR2 is YYEEEE in the germline V gene. CDR3 protein: CASTEGVSTYEQYF. Here the CDR3 DNA reads TGTGCCAGCACTGAGGGAGTTTCCACCTACGAGCAGTACTTC.